This T cell receptor beta chain emerged from a study of blood T cells in healthy people across ages. Study at large: In model experiments, template switching was able to capture about one barcoded beta molecule for every two T cells that were present. Whole-study findings and limits: Naive T cell percentage by flow cytometry tracked strongly with beta diversity.

About 10 milliliters was the volume of peripheral blood drawn from each donor. CDR1 is MGHDK and CDR2 is SYGVNS in the germline V gene. V was cut by 8 bases and J by 2 bases, with 21 bases left in between. This CDR3 comprises 16 residues. The second PCR ran about 6 to 11 cycles with a sample-barcoded 5' primer and J-beta primers. One entry per CDR3 protein, called by TCRdb with MiXCR from the 5' RACE reads. The table records fewer than 2,000,000 distinct CDR3 sequences, almost 35% of them present only once. To note about this clonotype: As yet, its antigen is unknown.

The receptor was isolated from a woman in her 30s in good health. Source material: blood. The rearrangement uses TRBV25-1 and TRBJ1-2, with D hard to call. CDR3 coding DNA: TGTGCCAGCTCCGACCTTCGAATGGGGAGGAACTATGGCTACACCTTC. As protein: CASSDLRMGRNYGYTF.